This T cell receptor beta chain stems from a study of T cell responses to AZD1222 COVID-19 vaccine. Points from the study as a whole: Most donors were white British, females outnumbered males, and clonal diversity was possibly underestimated.

Method: immunoSEQ multiplex PCR; TCRdb's copy keeps in-frame clones and lacks some. The repertoire holds roughly 180,000 clones, with around 92% as singletons. Remarks on this clone: Its cognate antigen is unknown.

Per germline, CDR1 LGHDT and CDR2 YNNKEL (reference sequence). The CDR3 spans 12 residues. V shed 1 base and J shed 3 bases, with 4 bases lying between them. The V call is TRBV3-1 (or the pseudogene TRBV3-2), the J call TRBJ2-7; unclear D gene. The sequence derives from an adult who received the AZD1222 COVID-19 vaccine. Sequences were derived from peripheral blood, sampled 28 days after the second AZD1222 dose. CDR3 residues: CASSQAIYEQYF. CDR3 bases: TGTGCCAGCAGCCAAGCTATCTACGAGCAGTACTTC.